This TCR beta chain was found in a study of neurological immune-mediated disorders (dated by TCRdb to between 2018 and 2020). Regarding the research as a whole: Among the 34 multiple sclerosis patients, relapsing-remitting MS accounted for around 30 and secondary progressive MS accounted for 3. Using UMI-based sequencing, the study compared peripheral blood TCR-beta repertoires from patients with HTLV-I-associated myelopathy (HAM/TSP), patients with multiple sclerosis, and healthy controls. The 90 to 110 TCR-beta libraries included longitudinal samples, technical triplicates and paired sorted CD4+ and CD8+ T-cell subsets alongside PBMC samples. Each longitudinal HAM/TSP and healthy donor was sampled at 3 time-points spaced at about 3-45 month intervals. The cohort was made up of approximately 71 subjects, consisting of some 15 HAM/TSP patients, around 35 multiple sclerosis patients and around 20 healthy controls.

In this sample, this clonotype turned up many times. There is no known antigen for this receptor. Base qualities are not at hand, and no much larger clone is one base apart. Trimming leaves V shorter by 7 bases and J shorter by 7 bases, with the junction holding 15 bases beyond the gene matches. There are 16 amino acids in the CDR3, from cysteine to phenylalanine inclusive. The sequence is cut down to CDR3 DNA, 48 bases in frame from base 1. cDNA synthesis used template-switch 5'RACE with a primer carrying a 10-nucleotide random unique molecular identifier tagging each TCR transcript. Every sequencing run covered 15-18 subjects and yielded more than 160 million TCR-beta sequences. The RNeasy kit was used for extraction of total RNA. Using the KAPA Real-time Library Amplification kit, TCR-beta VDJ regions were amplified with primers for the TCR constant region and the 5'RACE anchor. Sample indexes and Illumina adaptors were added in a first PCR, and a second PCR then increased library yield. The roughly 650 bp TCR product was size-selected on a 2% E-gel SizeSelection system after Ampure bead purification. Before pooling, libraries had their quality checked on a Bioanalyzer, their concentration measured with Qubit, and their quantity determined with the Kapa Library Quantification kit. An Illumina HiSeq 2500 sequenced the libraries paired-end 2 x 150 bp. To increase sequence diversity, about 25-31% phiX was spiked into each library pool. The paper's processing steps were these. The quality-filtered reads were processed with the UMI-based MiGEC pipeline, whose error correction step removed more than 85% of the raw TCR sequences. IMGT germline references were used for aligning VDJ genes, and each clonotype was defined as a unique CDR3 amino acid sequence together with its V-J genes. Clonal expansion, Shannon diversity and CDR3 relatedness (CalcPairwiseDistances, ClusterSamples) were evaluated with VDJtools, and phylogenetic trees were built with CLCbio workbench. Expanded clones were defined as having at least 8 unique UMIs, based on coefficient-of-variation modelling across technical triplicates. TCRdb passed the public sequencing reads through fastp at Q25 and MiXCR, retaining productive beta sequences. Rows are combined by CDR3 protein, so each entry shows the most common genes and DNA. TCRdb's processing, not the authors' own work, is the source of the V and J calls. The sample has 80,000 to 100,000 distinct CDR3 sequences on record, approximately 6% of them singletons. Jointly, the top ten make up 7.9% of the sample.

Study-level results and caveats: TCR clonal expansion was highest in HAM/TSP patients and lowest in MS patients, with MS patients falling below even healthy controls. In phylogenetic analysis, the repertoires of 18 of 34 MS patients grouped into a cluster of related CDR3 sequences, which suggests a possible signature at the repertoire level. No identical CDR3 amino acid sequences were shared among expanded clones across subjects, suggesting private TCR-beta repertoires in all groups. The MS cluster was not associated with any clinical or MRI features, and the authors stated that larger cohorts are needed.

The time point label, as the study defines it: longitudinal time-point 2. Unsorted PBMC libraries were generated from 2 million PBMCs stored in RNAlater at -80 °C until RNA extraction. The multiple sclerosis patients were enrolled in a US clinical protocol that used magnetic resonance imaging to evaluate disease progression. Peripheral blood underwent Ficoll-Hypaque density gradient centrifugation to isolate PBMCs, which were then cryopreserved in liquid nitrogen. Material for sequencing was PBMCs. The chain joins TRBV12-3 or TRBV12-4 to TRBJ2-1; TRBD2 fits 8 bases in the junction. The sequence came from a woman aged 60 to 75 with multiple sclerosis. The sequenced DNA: TGTGCCAGCATAACGTTCGGGGGGGCAGGTTCGAATGAGCAGTTCTTC. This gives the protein CASITFGGAGSNEQFF.